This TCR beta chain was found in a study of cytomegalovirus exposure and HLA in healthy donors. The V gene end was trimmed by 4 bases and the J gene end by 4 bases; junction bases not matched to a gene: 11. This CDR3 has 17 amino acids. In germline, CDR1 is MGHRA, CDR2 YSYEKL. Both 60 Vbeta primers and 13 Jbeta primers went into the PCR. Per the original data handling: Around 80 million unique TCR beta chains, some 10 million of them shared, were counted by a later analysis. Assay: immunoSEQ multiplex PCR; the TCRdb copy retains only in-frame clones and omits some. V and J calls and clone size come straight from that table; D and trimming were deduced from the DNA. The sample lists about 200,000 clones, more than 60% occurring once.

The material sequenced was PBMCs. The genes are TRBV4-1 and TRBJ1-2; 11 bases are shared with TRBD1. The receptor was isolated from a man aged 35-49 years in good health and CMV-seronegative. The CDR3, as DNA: TGCGCCAGCAGCCCTACTACGGGGACAGGGGGAGTCTATGGCTACACCTTC. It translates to CASSPTTGTGGVYGYTF.